The sequence of this TCR beta chain was determined in a study of blood T cell repertoires in COVID-19 (dated by TCRdb to the early 2020s). Background for the entire study: Collaborator samples came from the United States, Italy and Spain and covered acute and convalescent phases of COVID-19. The material from the prospective study consisted of cDNA or gDNA derived from T cells, B-cell-depleted T cells, or PBMCs. Subjects who had been exposed to COVID-19, were actively infected with it, or had recovered from it provided the deeply sampled blood TCRbeta repertoires that made up the dataset. A freely available public database, intended as a resource for researchers studying the immune response to SARS-CoV-2, is where the repertoires were released. The samples were drawn from the first 160 participants of the ongoing ImmuneRACE study and from more than 1,000 subjects provided by 6 global collaborators. Sample metadata almost always included a de-identified subject ID, COVID-19 status, age in years and sex. HLA class I and class II types, where available, came from metadata supplied by the sample provider rather than from assay-based typing. Study-wide findings and limitations: How much clinical and demographic metadata was included differed by source and by participant, and the metadata was provided uncurated.

Each collaborating institution followed its own protocols to collect whole blood in K2EDTA tubes. Collaborator samples were shipped for TCRbeta analysis as frozen whole blood, isolated PBMCs, or DNA extracted from either sample type. TCRbeta CDR3 regions were amplified from genomic DNA using the immunoSEQ Assay, a bias-controlled multiplex PCR. As for the original processing: The number of nucleated cells in each sample was estimated by amplification of reference gene primers within the assay. To quantify the absolute abundance of each unique TCRbeta CDR3 rearrangement, sequence reads were collapsed and filtered. For each sample, productive Simpson clonality was calculated as the square root of Simpson's diversity index over productive rearrangements. TCRdb obtained this table from immuneACCESS and retained in-frame rearrangements with V and J assigned. These tables miss some clones; where compared with another copy, unresolved V genes account for less than half of the shortfall, and the remainder is unexplained. Clonal size and the V and J genes are those of that table, whereas D and trimming came from the DNA. Counted in this sample were tens of thousands of clones; over 70% of them appeared once. In total, the top ten clones hold less than 40% of the sample.

Unmatched junction bases come to 6, with V trimmed by 1 base and J by 11 bases. Counted from cysteine to phenylalanine, this CDR3 has 13 amino acids. Only the CDR3 portion is preserved as DNA: 39 bases, with reading frame beginning at the first base. With regard to this clone: There is no known antigen for this receptor. Base qualities are missing; no much larger clone stands one base away.

The source material was peripheral blood. The rearrangement joined TRBV12-3 or TRBV12-4 to TRBJ1-1; the central 8 bases match TRBD1. The TCR was taken from a woman in her seventies with acute or convalescent COVID-19. The bases read TGTGCCAGCAGTTTAGTGGGCAGGGGGCTGGCTTTCTTT. Its protein product is CASSLVGRGLAFF.